This T cell receptor beta chain was identified in a study of T cell repertoires in cytomegalovirus infection. Study details: It was the public TCR beta signatures that indicated both CMV infection and matching HLA type.

Study results and caveats: People with CMV and the relevant HLA were identified by cumulative public TCR beta family frequency. Predominance within the ex vivo response was attributable to HLA-C-restricted CMV-specific TCR beta clonotypes.

The CDR3 totals 15 residues. V dropped 8 bases and J dropped 6 bases, with 19 bases sitting between them. Details on this clonotype: Its antigen is not known.

One entry per CDR3 protein results from TCRdb running MiXCR on the reads. The table lists about half a million distinct CDR3 sequences, roughly 46% of them singletons. The chain links TRBV12-3 or TRBV12-4 to TRBJ2-2, with a weak D call TRBD2 (6 bases). This material consisted of cultured PBMCs, taken from culture after CMV antigen stimulation. The receptor comes from a human donor in good health (CMV status not recorded). Some clones in this sample may be carry-over from other donors' samples. The CDR3: CASGGDRLVAGELFF. The DNA of the CDR3 is TGTGCCAGCGGAGGGGACCGCTTGGTGGCCGGGGAGCTGTTTTTT.